Following are 24 T cell receptor beta chains from one sample sequenced in a study of PD-L1 blockade in urothelial cancer. The repertoire was sequenced with immunoSEQ multiplex PCR; TCRdb's copy has only in-frame clones and lacks some. The sample consists of over 50,000 clones, just over 85% of them appearing once. Specimen: PBMCs, collected around atezolizumab (anti-PD-L1) treatment. The receptors derive from a man in his forties or fifties with urothelial cancer.

The chain joins TRBV27 to TRBJ1-5, with D possibly matching TRBD1 (5 bases). V lost 2 bases and J lost 5, with 10 bases in between. This CDR3 contains 14 residues. Germline lookup yields CDR1 MNHEY and CDR2 SMNVEV (reference sequence). CDR3 in DNA: TGTGCCAGCAGTTTAAGTAGGGGCGATCAGCCCCAGCATTTT. It specifies CASSLSRGDQPQHF.

This clone occurred once. CDR3 loop: CASGLCFYFEGDRGTDTQYF. The CDR3 bases are TGTGCTAGTGGTTTGTGTTTTTATTTTGAGGGAGACCGGGGCACAGATACGCAGTATTTT. V gene TRBV12-5 combines with J gene TRBJ2-3, with D possibly matching TRBD2 (5 bases). Germline V gene lookup returns CDR1 LGHNT and CDR2 FRNRAP. V was pared by 2 bases and J by 1 base, with 25 bases between. The CDR3 has 20 amino acids.

The chain is built from TRBV14 and TRBJ1-2; tentatively, D is TRBD1 (6 bases). This CDR3 has 13 residues. Trimming took 3 bases from V and 4 from J, leaving 9 bases between them. Per the germline V gene, CDR1 is SGHDN and CDR2 is FVKESK. The CDR3 loop reads CASSQGGAYGYTF. The CDR3 DNA is TGTGCCAGCAGCCAGGGGGGGGCCTATGGCTACACCTTC.

The J gene is TRBJ2-7, the V gene TRBV9, with 12 positions matching TRBD2. Losses at the gene ends were 2 bases for V and 4 bases for J; bases not matched to a gene: 7. In germline, CDR1 is SGDLS, CDR2 YYNGEE. This CDR3 is 16 amino acids long. CDR3 coding DNA: TGTGCCAGCAGCGTTGGACTAGCGGGGACCAGTTACGAGCAGTACTTC. Translation: CASSVGLAGTSYEQYF.

The chain is built from TRBV10-3 and TRBJ1-6; possibly TRBD1 for D (5 bases). The CDR3 is 14 residues long. Trimming took 11 bases from V and 9 from J, leaving 20 bases between them. Per germline, CDR1 ENHRY and CDR2 SYGVKD. CDR3 nucleotide sequence: TGTGCCTCCGGGTTGGACACAAGGGGTTCACCCCTCCACTTT. It translates to CASGLDTRGSPLHF.

The V and J genes are TRBV5-4 and TRBJ2-3; 9 bases map to TRBD1. Germline assignment: CDR1 SGHNT and CDR2 YYREEE (reference sequence). V lost 3 bases and J lost 8; bases outside the gene matches: 10. CDR3 length: 15 residues. CDR3 bases: TGTGCCAGCAGCTCACAGGGGGCCTTGCGTGGTACGCAGTATTTT. It yields the protein CASSSQGALRGTQYF.

The chain couples TRBV27 to TRBJ2-2; TRBD2 might be the D (6 bases). V gave up 7 bases and J gave up 4 bases, with 16 bases separating them. Germline V CDR1 and CDR2: MNHEY, SMNVEV (reference sequence). This CDR3 has 15 residues. The CDR3 reads CASTWRVMSTGELFF. CDR3 sequence (DNA): TGTGCCAGCACCTGGAGGGTGATGAGCACCGGGGAGCTGTTTTTT.

V gene TRBV7-8 combines with J gene TRBJ2-7; 10 nucleotides match TRBD1. The J segment lost 3 bases and the V segment lost 0 bases, leaving 8 bases of the junction unmatched. Germline values: CDR1 SGHVS, CDR2 FQNEAQ. The CDR3 loop spans 17 amino acids. In DNA, the CDR3 is TGTGCCAGCAGCTTAGCGTTGAAAGGGACAGGGGTCTACGAGCAGTACTTC. It translates to CASSLALKGTGVYEQYF. The entire variable domain, with the rest obtained from reference TRBV7-8 and TRBJ2-7, is as follows: GAGVSQSPRYKVAKRGQDVALRCDPISGHVSLFWYQQALGQGPEFLTYFQNEAQLDKSGLPSDRFFAERPEGSVSTLKIQRTQQEDSAVYLCASSLALKGTGVYEQYFGPGTRLTVT.

The chain couples TRBV18 to TRBJ2-5; maybe TRBD1 (5 bases). The V and J ends lost 2 bases and 1 base respectively, with 11 bases between them. CDR1 is KGHSH, CDR2 LQKENI, per germline. The CDR3 has 15 residues. DNA for the CDR3: TGTGCCAGCTCACCAGTGCAGGGCCTCCAAGAGACCCAGTACTTC. Translated: CASSPVQGLQETQYF.

The rearrangement links TRBV28 to TRBJ1-1; D may be TRBD1 (6 bases). The CDR3 is 14 amino acids. Germline values: CDR1 MDHEN, CDR2 SYDVKM. The V gene lost 1 base and the J gene lost 4 bases, with 10 bases spanning the gap. This chain's CDR3 is CASSLSSGVTEAFF. The CDR3 DNA follows: TGTGCCAGCAGTTTATCCTCAGGGGTCACTGAAGCTTTCTTT.

This chain links TRBV28 with TRBJ1-5; 8 bases line up with TRBD1. With V trimmed by 5 bases and J by 1 base, 7 bases remained unmatched. Looked up from germline, CDR1 is MDHEN and CDR2 is SYDVKM. The CDR3 length is 16 residues. CDR3 region: CASSSLWTGSNQPQHF. The CDR3 DNA is TGTGCCAGCAGTAGTTTATGGACAGGGAGCAATCAGCCCCAGCATTTT.

The rearrangement links TRBV9 to TRBJ1-2; TRBD1 matches 10 bases. Germline CDR1 is SGDLS and CDR2 is YYNGEE. The CDR3 extends over 14 amino acids. The trim removed 3 bases at V and 4 bases at J, leaving 3 bases unmatched. For the CDR3, the DNA is TGTGCCAGCAGCGGGGGACAGGGGATCTATGGCTACACCTTC. Encoded protein: CASSGGQGIYGYTF. The entire variable domain, with the rest obtained from reference TRBV9 and TRBJ1-2, is as follows: DSGVTQTPKHLITATGQRVTLRCSPRSGDLSVYWYQQSLDQGLQFLIQYYNGEERAKGNILERFSAQQFPDLHSELNLSSLELGDSALYFCASSGGQGIYGYTFGSGTRLTVV.

This clone has a handful of counts. The DNA of the CDR3 is TGTGCCAGCAGTACCACAATGACTAGATCCGAGCAGTACTTC. Amino acids: CASSTTMTRSEQYF. This chain joins TRBV2 and TRBJ2-7; D perhaps matches TRBD2 (6 bases). The CDR3 extends over 14 amino acids. V lost 5 bases to trimming and J lost 6 bases, with 17 bases between them. Germline CDR1 reads SNHLY; CDR2 reads FYNNEI. The variable domain in full, completed from reference TRBV2 and TRBJ2-7, reads EPEVTQTPSHQVTQMGQEVILRCVPISNHLYFYWYRQILGQKVEFLVSFYNNEISEKSEIFDDQFSVERPDGSNFTLKIRSTKLEDSAMYFCASSTTMTRSEQYFGPGTRLTVT.

The rearrangement uses TRBV20-1 and TRBJ1-1, with a tentative D call TRBD1 (5 bases). The V end lost 4 bases, the J end lost 8 bases, and 11 bases lay between the germline ends. Germline CDR1 reads DFQATT; CDR2 reads SNEGSKA (reference sequence). CDR3 length equals 11 residues. The CDR3, as DNA: TGCAGTGCTATAGGGACTTTGGAAGCTTTCTTT. Residues: CSAIGTLEAFF.

The CDR3, as DNA: TGTGCCAGCAGCGTACTGGGCGGAGGGAGCACAGATACGCAGTATTTT. Protein: CASSVLGGGSTDTQYF. This sequence joins TRBV9 and TRBJ2-3; a weak D match, TRBD2 (6 bases). This CDR3 has 16 amino acids. Germline V CDR1 and CDR2: SGDLS, YYNGEE. Trimming removed 1 base from V and 0 bases from J, with 12 bases in between.

The chain carries TRBV7-4 and TRBJ2-7, with 9 bases that match TRBD2. V trimming: 6 bases; J trimming: 6 bases; junction bases outside the gene matches: 12. This CDR3 contains 15 residues. Germline V gene lookup returns CDR1 SGHVT and CDR2 SQSDAQ. CDR3 in DNA: TGTGCCAGCAGGTTACATAGCGGGAGCTCGGTCGAGCAGTACTTC. Residues: CASRLHSGSSVEQYF.

This chain links TRBV9 with TRBJ2-1; 10 nucleotides match TRBD2. Germline CDR1 and CDR2: SGDLS and YYNGEE. The CDR3 has 14 amino acids. J lost 7 bases, V lost 0 bases, and 1 base had no gene match. The chain's CDR3 is CASSVATSGNEQFF. CDR3 DNA: TGTGCCAGCAGCGTAGCGACTAGCGGGAATGAGCAGTTCTTC.

J is TRBJ1-5 and V is TRBV28; tentative D call: TRBD1 (5 bases). Trimming cost V 8 bases and J 4 bases, with 18 bases left between them. CDR1 and CDR2 (germline): MDHEN, SYDVKM. This CDR3 region has 15 residues. CDR3 in amino acids: CASDSLGARNQPQHF. CDR3 coding DNA: TGTGCCAGCGATTCGCTAGGGGCCCGGAATCAGCCCCAGCATTTT.

The chain joins TRBV30 to TRBJ1-6; D uncertain. The CDR3 covers 15 residues. The V gene lost 0 bases and the J gene lost 0 bases, with 6 bases spanning the gap. Germline CDR1 GTSNPN, CDR2 SVGIG (reference sequence). The CDR3 is CAWSVLSSYNSPLHF. In DNA form, the CDR3 reads TGTGCCTGGAGTGTACTGAGCTCCTATAATTCACCCCTCCACTTT.

The J gene is TRBJ2-3, the V gene TRBV11-2; D possibly corresponds to TRBD1 (5 bases). CDR1 and CDR2 from the germline V gene are SGHAT and FQNNGV. Trimming left V 1 base short and J 3 bases short, with 8 bases between. This CDR3 has 14 residues. This CDR3 is CASSLAQGTDTQYF. CDR3 bases: TGTGCCAGCAGCTTAGCGCAGGGAACAGATACGCAGTATTTT.

The chain uses TRBV18 and TRBJ2-7; D gene uncertain. This CDR3 comprises 12 residues. Trimming left V 5 bases short and J 2 bases short, with 7 bases between. Germline V gives CDR1 KGHSH, CDR2 LQKENI. This CDR3 is CASSKDTYEQYF. The CDR3 region has the DNA TGTGCCAGCTCAAAAGACACCTACGAGCAGTACTTC.

The CDR3 DNA reads TGTGCCACCAGGTCGAGACAGGTCGGTGAAAAACTGTTTTTT. It is translated as CATRSRQVGEKLFF. The chain uses TRBV6-5 and TRBJ1-4, with D perhaps TRBD1 (6 bases). CDR3 size: 14 residues. Deletions cut 10 bases from V and 7 bases from J, with 19 bases between. Germline-derived CDR1 and CDR2 are MNHEY and SVGAGI.

V gene TRBV15 combines with J gene TRBJ1-5, with a weak D call TRBD1 (5 bases). Germline V gives CDR1 LNHNV, CDR2 YYDKDF (reference sequence). This CDR3 spans 14 amino acids. Trimming removed 3 bases from V and 3 bases from J, with 9 bases in between. CDR3 residues: CATSSDRFNQPQHF. CDR3 in DNA: TGTGCCACCAGCAGTGACAGATTCAATCAGCCCCAGCATTTT. Full variable domain (remainder filled in from reference TRBV15 and TRBJ1-5): DAMVIQNPRYQVTQFGKPVTLSCSQTLNHNVMYWYQQKSSQAPKLLFHYYDKDFNNEADTPDNFQSRRPNTSFCFLDIRSPGLGDTAMYLCATSSDRFNQPQHFGDGTRLSIL.

The rearrangement links TRBV27 to TRBJ2-2; TRBD1 matches 7 bases. This CDR3 contains 15 residues. The germline V gene has CDR1 MNHEY and CDR2 SMNVEV (reference sequence). V lost 7 bases and J lost 1; bases outside the gene matches: 6. The CDR3 nucleotides read TGTGCCAGCAACCTCGCAGGGGGGAACACCGGGGAGCTGTTTTTT. Translated, it gives CASNLAGGNTGELFF.